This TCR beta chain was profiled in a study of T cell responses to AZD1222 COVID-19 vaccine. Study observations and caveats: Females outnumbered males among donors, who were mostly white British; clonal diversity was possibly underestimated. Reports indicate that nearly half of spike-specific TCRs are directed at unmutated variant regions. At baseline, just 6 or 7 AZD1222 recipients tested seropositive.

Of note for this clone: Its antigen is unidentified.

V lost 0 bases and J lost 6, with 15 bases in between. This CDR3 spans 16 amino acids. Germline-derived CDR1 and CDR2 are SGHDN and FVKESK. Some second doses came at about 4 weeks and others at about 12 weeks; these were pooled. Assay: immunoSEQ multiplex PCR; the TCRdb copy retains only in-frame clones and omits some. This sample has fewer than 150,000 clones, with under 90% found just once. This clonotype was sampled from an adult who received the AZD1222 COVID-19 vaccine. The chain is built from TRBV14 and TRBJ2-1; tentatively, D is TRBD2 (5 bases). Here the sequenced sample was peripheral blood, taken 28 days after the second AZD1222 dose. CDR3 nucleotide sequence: TGTGCCAGCAGCCAAGATCTCGGGATTGTCGCCAATGAGCAGTTCTTC. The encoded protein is CASSQDLGIVANEQFF.